This T cell receptor (beta chain) was sequenced during a study of graft-versus-host responses after intestinal transplantation. Overall study context: Grafts were multivisceral, liver-intestinal, or isolated intestinal. Tacrolimus plus steroids were given to all recipients for 3 to 4 years, preceded by anti-thymocyte globulin induction.

Points from the study as a whole: Early after transplant, HvG declines were associated with peak levels of circulating GvH clones. The recipient marrow held GvH clones, and some of them showed up first in ileum or blood.

Plating combined approximately 200,000 CFSE-labeled responder cells with approximately 200,000 irradiated, violet-dye-labeled stimulator cells. Some clones are missing from TCRdb's copy, which holds only in-frame ones; the method was immunoSEQ multiplex PCR. The sample has 11,000 to 15,000 clones, about 35% seen once. This clone has a handful of counts. The material was alloreactive CD8+ T cells from a mixed lymphocyte reaction culture, obtained before intestinal transplant. As to subset: CFSE-low proliferating T cells sorted from approximately 6-day pre-transplant mixed lymphocyte reaction (GvH or HvG direction). The clonotype comes from a human patient who received an intestinal transplant.

CDR3 nucleotide sequence: TGCAGCGTCGAGGCTCTCCAAGAGACCCAGTACTTC. This codes for CSVEALQETQYF. This chain connects TRBV29-1 to TRBJ2-5; unclear D gene. Looked up from germline, CDR1 is SQVTM and CDR2 is ANQGSEA. This CDR3 has 12 residues. V was cut by 6 bases and J by 1 base, with 9 bases left in between.